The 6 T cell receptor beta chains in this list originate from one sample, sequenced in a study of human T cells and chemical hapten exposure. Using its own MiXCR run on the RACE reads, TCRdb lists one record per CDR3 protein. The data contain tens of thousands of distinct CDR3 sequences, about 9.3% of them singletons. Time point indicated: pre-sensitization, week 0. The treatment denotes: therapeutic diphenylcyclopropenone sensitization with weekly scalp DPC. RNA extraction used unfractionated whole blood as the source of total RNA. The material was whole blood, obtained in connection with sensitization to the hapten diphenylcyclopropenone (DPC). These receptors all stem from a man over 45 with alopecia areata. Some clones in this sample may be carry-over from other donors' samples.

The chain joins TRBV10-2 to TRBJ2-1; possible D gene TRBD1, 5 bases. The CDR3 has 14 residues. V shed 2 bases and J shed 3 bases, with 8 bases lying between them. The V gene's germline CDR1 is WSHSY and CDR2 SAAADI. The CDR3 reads CASSEAGFYNEQFF. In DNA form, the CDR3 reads TGCGCCAGCAGTGAGGCAGGGTTCTACAATGAGCAGTTCTTC.

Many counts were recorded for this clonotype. CDR3 nucleotide sequence: TGCGCCAGCAGCTTTAGCGGGAGGGCCGGGGATGAGCAGTTCTTC. Encoded protein: CASSFSGRAGDEQFF. The chain joins TRBV5-1 to TRBJ2-1; 11 nucleotides match TRBD2. There are 15 residues in the CDR3. The J segment lost 8 bases and the V segment lost 2 bases, leaving 6 bases of the junction unmatched. The germline V gene has CDR1 SGHRS and CDR2 YFSETQ.

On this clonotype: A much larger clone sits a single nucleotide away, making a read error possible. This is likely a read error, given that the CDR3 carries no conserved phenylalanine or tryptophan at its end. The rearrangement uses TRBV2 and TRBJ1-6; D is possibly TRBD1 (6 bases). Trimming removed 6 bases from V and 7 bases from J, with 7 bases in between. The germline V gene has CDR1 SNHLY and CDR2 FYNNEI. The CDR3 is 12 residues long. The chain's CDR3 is CASRDRNSPLHS. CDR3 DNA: TGTGCCAGCAGGGACAGAAATTCACCCCTCCACTCT.

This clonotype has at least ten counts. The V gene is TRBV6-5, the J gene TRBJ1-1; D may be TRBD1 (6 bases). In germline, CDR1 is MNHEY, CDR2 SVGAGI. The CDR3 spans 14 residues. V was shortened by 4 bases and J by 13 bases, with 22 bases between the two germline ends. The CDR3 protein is CASSSLTGSPEGFF. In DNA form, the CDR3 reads TGTGCCAGCAGTTCCTTGACAGGTTCCCCAGAGGGTTTCTTT.

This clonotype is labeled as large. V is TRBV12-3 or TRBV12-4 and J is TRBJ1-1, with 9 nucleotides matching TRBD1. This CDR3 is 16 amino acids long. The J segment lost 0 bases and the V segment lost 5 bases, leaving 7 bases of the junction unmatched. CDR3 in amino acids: CASSESDRGVNTEAFF. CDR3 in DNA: TGTGCCAGCAGTGAATCGGACAGGGGAGTGAACACTGAAGCTTTCTTT.

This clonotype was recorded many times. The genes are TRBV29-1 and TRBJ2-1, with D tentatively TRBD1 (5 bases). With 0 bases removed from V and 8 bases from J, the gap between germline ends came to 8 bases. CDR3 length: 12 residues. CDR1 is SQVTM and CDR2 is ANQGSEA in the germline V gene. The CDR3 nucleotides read TGCAGCGTTGAAGAGCAGGGCTATGAGCAGTTCTTC. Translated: CSVEEQGYEQFF.